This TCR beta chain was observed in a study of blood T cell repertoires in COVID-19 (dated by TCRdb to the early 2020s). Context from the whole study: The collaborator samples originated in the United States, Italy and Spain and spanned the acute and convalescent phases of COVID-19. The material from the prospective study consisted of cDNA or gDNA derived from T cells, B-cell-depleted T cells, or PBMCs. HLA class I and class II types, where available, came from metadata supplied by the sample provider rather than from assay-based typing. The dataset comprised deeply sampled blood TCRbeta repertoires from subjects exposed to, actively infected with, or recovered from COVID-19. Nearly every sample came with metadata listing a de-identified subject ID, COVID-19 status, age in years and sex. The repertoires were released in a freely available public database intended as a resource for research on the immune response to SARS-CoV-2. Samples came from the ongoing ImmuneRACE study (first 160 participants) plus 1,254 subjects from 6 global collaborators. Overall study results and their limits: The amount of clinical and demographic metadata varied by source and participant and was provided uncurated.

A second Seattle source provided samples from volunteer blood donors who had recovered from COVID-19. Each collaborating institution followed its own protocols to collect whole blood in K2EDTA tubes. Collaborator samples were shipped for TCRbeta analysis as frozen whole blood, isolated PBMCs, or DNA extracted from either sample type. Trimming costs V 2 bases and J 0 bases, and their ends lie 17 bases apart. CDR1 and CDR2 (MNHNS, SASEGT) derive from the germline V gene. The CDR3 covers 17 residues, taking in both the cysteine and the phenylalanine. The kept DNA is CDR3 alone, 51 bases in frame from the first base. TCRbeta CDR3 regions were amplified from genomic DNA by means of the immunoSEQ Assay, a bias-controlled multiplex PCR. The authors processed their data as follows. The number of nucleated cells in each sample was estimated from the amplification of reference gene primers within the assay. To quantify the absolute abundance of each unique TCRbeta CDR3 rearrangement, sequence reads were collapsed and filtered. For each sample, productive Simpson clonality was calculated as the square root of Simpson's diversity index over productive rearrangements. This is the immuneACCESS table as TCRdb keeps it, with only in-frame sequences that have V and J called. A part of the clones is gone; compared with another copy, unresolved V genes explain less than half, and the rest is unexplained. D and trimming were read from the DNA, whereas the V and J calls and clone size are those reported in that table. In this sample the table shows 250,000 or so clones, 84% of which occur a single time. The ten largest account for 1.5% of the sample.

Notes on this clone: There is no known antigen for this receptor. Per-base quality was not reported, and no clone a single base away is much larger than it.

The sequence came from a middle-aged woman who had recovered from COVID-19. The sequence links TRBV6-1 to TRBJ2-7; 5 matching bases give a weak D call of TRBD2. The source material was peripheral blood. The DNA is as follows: TGTGCCAGCAGTGAATGGGTGAGCGGCCGAAGCTCCTACGAGCAGTACTTC. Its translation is CASSEWVSGRSSYEQYF.